This TCR beta chain was obtained from a study of OX40 agonist ivuxolimab in advanced cancers. In the study overall: Across the patients, intravenous ivuxolimab was delivered every 2 weeks at 0.01 to 10 mg/kg.

Findings and limits, study-wide: Antigen specificity was not determined for the expanded peripheral T cells.

Data came from immunoSEQ multiplex PCR; TCRdb stores just in-frame clones and leaves some out. This repertoire shows tens of thousands of clones, roughly 90% found once; its top ten account for roughly 4.5%. In regard to this clone: The antigen is not known.

This CDR3 contains 15 residues. V was clipped by 7 bases and J by 0 bases; unmatched bases: 6. CDR1 and CDR2 from the germline V gene are ENHRY and SYGVKD. Blood samples were obtained at baseline, cycle 4 day 1, and cycle 7 day 1. The rearrangement uses TRBV10-3 and TRBJ2-1, with TRBD1 matching 7 bases. The sample here was CD4+ or CD8+ T cells sorted from blood, taken in a trial of the OX40 agonist ivuxolimab. The receptor was derived from an adult with an advanced solid tumor such as melanoma, head and neck, liver or kidney cancer. The CDR3 region is CAITVGQFSYNEQFF. The DNA for the CDR3 is TGTGCCATCACGGTGGGACAGTTCTCCTACAATGAGCAGTTCTTC.